This record concerns one T cell receptor beta chain sequence. The germline CDR1 and CDR2 sequences are SGHNT and YYREEE (reference sequence). CDR3 size: 14 residues. Unmatched junction bases numbered 6, after V lost 0 bases and J lost 7 bases. This sample was included in a study of blood T cell repertoires in COVID-19. Overall study context: The origin of the acute and convalescent COVID-19 samples was the United States, Italy and Spain. Nucleic acid was either cDNA or gDNA, and it came from T cells, B-cell-depleted T cells, or PBMCs.

Under the authors' procedure: How many nucleated cells were present was estimated from reference gene primer amplification. Using immunoSEQ multiplex PCR, the repertoire was profiled, and TCRdb retains in-frame clones only, with some absent. That table supplies the V and J calls and clone size; D and trimming were determined from the DNA. Of fewer than 50,000 clones in the sample, 69% are singletons; the top ten hold 6.2%. The receptor comes from a man older than 75 with acute or convalescent COVID-19. The material sequenced was peripheral blood. The chain has TRBV5-4 and TRBJ2-7; 8 positions agree with TRBD1. The CDR3 coding sequence is TGTGCCAGCAGCTTGGGACAGGGGTCTCGGGAGCAGTACTTC. The encoded protein is CASSLGQGSREQYF.